One and the same sample provided the 12 T cell receptor beta chains below, sequenced in a study of cytomegalovirus exposure and HLA in healthy donors. 13 Jbeta primers and 60 Vbeta primers were used for the PCR. Here immunoSEQ multiplex PCR was the method, and the copy in TCRdb shows in-frame clones only, minus some. This table has over 150,000 clones, over 75% appearing once. The specimen was PBMCs. Receptor source: a male donor in good health and CMV-seronegative.

The rearrangement uses TRBV6-5 and TRBJ1-6; perhaps TRBD1 as D (6 bases). CDR1 and CDR2 (germline): MNHEY, SVGAGI. This CDR3 has 12 residues. Trimming took 10 bases from V and 5 from J, leaving 9 bases between them. CDR3 sequence reads: CATHRDNSPLHF. The CDR3 DNA follows: TGTGCCACCCACAGGGATAATTCACCCCTCCACTTT.

A note on this clone: It is likely a read error, because the conserved phenylalanine at the end of the CDR3 is missing. The chain couples TRBV6-5 to TRBJ2-7; TRBD1 might be the D (5 bases). Germline CDR1 MNHEY, CDR2 SVGAGI. The V and J ends lost 7 bases and 5 bases respectively, with 18 bases between them. This CDR3 contains 14 residues. Here the CDR3 DNA reads TGTGCCAGCACCGACCCCCGGCAGGGCGACGAGCAGTACCTC. It is translated as CASTDPRQGDEQYL.

The CDR3 loop is CASSGRLAGDSYEQYF. The CDR3 DNA reads as TGTGCCAGCAGTGGAAGACTAGCGGGTGACTCCTACGAGCAGTACTTC. This chain joins TRBV6-1 and TRBJ2-7; 10 positions agree with TRBD2. CDR3 length: 16 amino acids. V gave up 4 bases and J gave up 0 bases; unmatched junction bases: 6. CDR1 is MNHNS and CDR2 is SASEGT in the germline V gene.

This clone has more than one count but fewer than ten. The chain links TRBV11-2 to TRBJ1-2; no definite D call. The CDR3 runs 14 residues. V was cut by 2 bases and J by 4 bases, with 11 bases left in between. Germline V gives CDR1 SGHAT, CDR2 FQNNGV. CDR3 bases: TGTGCCAGCAGCTTATTCGACCGCGGCTATGGCTACACCTTC. This codes for CASSLFDRGYGYTF. The complete variable domain, with remaining parts taken from reference TRBV11-2 and TRBJ1-2, reads EAGVAQSPRYKIIEKRQSVAFWCNPISGHATLYWYQQILGQGPKLLIQFQNNGVVDDSQLPKDRFSAERLKGVDSTLKIQPAKLEDSAVYLCASSLFDRGYGYTFGSGTRLTVV.

This sequence joins TRBV18 and TRBJ1-6, with D possibly being TRBD1 (6 bases). The CDR3 is 15 amino acids. Between the trimmed V and J ends, which lost 4 bases and 10 bases, there was a span of 17 bases. CDR1 and CDR2 (germline): KGHSH, LQKENI. The CDR3 coding sequence is TGTGCCAGCTCACTCAGGGGCTCAGGAGAATCACCCCTCCACTTT. Its protein is CASSLRGSGESPLHF.

The J gene is TRBJ2-2, the V gene TRBV11-3, with D possibly TRBD1 on 5 matching bases. This CDR3 spans 13 amino acids. Deletions cut 6 bases from V and 5 bases from J, with 10 bases between. The germline V gene has CDR1 SGHNT and CDR2 YENEEA. This CDR3 is CASRHQGTGELFF. The CDR3 DNA is TGTGCCAGCAGACACCAGGGTACCGGGGAGCTGTTTTTT.

This clone is a singleton in its sample. V gene TRBV27 combines with J gene TRBJ1-4, with D unclear. The CDR3 loop spans 14 amino acids. Germline values: CDR1 MNHEY, CDR2 SMNVEV (reference sequence). V gave up 2 bases and J gave up 0 bases, with 4 bases separating them. CDR3 loop: CASSLTATNEKLFF. DNA of the CDR3: TGTGCCAGCAGTTTAACTGCAACTAATGAAAAACTGTTTTTT. Filled out from reference TRBV27 and TRBJ1-4, the complete variable domain reads EAQVTQNPRYLITVTGKKLTVTCSQNMNHEYMSWYRQDPGLGLRQIYYSMNVEVTDKGDVPEGYKVSRKEKRNFPLILESPSPNQTSLYFCASSLTATNEKLFFGSGTQLSVL.

The DNA for the CDR3 is TGCGCCAGCAGCCGGGACAGGGGGCGCGTTGGCAATCAGCCCCAGCATTTT. It yields the protein CASSRDRGRVGNQPQHF. This rearrangement joins TRBV4-1 to TRBJ1-5; TRBD1 matches at 12 bases. The CDR3 runs to 17 residues. V gave up 4 bases and J gave up 2 bases; unmatched junction bases: 6. Germline V gene sequence: CDR1 MGHRA, CDR2 YSYEKL.

The chain uses TRBV11-1 and TRBJ2-2, with D uncertain. V was pared by 4 bases and J by 0 bases, with 9 bases between. In germline, CDR1 is SGHAT, CDR2 FQDESV (reference sequence). The CDR3 is 15 residues long. The CDR3 sequence is CASSYEQANTGELFF. The CDR3 nucleotides are TGTGCCAGCAGCTATGAACAAGCGAACACCGGGGAGCTGTTTTTT.

The rearrangement links TRBV5-1 to TRBJ1-1; D gene unclear. The CDR3 has 14 amino acids. Per germline, CDR1 SGHRS and CDR2 YFSETQ. V shed 6 bases and J shed 1 base, with 13 bases lying between them. CDR3 bases: TGCGCCAGCATAGGGTCGGGGAGGAACACTGAAGCTTTCTTT. Protein: CASIGSGRNTEAFF.

V and J are TRBV15 and TRBJ1-1; perhaps TRBD1 as D (5 bases). Germline lookup yields CDR1 LNHNV and CDR2 YYDKDF (reference sequence). There are 15 residues in the CDR3. V shed 5 bases and J shed 8 bases, with 21 bases lying between them. DNA of the CDR3: TGTGCCACCAGCTCAGCCGGGACTGTGAACATGGAAGCTTTCTTT. Protein: CATSSAGTVNMEAFF.

The rearrangement links TRBV14 to TRBJ2-3; D unclear. Germline V gene lookup returns CDR1 SGHDN and CDR2 FVKESK. CDR3 length: 11 amino acids. The V gene lost 3 bases and the J gene lost 4 bases, with 2 bases spanning the gap. This CDR3 is CASSHADTQYF. The DNA of the CDR3 is TGTGCCAGCAGCCACGCAGATACGCAGTATTTT.